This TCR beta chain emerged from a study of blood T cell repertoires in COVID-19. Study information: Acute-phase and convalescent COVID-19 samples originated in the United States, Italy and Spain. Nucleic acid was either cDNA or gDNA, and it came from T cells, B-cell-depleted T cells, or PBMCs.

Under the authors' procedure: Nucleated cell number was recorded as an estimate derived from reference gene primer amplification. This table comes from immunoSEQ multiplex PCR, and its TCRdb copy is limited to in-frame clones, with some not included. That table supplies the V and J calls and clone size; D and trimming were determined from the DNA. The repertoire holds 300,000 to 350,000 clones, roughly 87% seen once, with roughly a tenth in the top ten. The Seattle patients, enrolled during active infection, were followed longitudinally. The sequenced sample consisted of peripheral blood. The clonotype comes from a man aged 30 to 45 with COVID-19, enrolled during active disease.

The CDR3 sequence is CASSLTFVAGTANSPLHF. The CDR3 DNA is TGTGCCAGCAGCTTAACGTTCGTGGCCGGGACAGCAAATTCACCCCTCCACTTT. The rearrangement uses TRBV7-2 and TRBJ1-6; 7 bases agree with TRBD1. The length of the CDR3 is 18 residues. Trimming removed 2 bases from V and 7 bases from J; junction bases left unmatched: 14. In germline, CDR1 is SGHTA, CDR2 FQGNSA.